These T cell receptor beta chains were read from a single sample in a study of T cell repertoires in cytomegalovirus infection. TCRdb re-analysed the reads in MiXCR, keeping a single row per CDR3 protein. The data show hundreds of thousands of distinct CDR3 sequences, roughly 30% seen once. Sequencing used PBMCs. The receptors come from a human donor in good health (CMV status not recorded). Some clones in this sample may be carry-over from other donors' samples. Both conserved end residues are part of each CDR3. The D gene is left open where the match is weak.

TRBV5-5,TRBJ2-3,-,15,CASSPGLLITDTQYF
TRBV6-2/TRBV6-3,TRBJ2-1,TRBD2,15,CASSYSLAGPAEQFF
TRBV7-2,TRBJ2-3,-,18,CASSQEALGLSGTDTQYF
TRBV11-2,TRBJ2-7,-,14,CASSSALLSYEQYF
TRBV4-2,TRBJ2-3,TRBD2,14,CASSQDLAGDTQYF
TRBV7-6,TRBJ1-3,-,15,CASSLQGLGGNTIYF
TRBV11-3,TRBJ1-2,TRBD1,20,CASSLAPRGRTGSNNYGYTF
TRBV23-1,TRBJ1-1,-,13,CAITPSLNTEAFF
TRBV12-3/TRBV12-4,TRBJ2-1,TRBD2,14,CASYGTSGGNEQFF
TRBV4-2,TRBJ1-3,-,16,CASSQDARNSGNTIYF
TRBV7-9,TRBJ2-3,-,11,CAGTGGDTQYF
TRBV20-1,TRBJ1-5,-,12,CSASQVNQPQHF
TRBV5-1,TRBJ1-1,TRBD1,13,CASSPRDRGTSFF
TRBV12-3/TRBV12-4,TRBJ1-5,-,20,CASSLFLGANGQWGRQPQHF
TRBV5-1,TRBJ1-1,-,15,CASSSRTELNTEAFF
TRBV11-2,TRBJ2-1,-,15,CASSPGQKAYNEQFF
TRBV12-3/TRBV12-4,TRBJ2-7,-,12,CASSFSVGLRYF